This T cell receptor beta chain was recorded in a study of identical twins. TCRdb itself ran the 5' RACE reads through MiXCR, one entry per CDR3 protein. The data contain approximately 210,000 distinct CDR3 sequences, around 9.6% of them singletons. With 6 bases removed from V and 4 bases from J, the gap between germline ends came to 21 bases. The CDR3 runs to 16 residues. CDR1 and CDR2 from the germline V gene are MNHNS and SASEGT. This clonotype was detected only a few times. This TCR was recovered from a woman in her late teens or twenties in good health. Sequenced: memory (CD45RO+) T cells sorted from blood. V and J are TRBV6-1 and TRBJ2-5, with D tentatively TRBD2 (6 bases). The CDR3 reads CASSPGLNQPPETQYF. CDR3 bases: TGTGCCAGCAGCCCCGGACTAAACCAACCCCCAGAGACCCAGTACTTC.